Listed below are T cell receptor beta chains from one sample, sequenced in a study of blood T cell repertoires in COVID-19. Sequencing used immunoSEQ multiplex PCR; TCRdb keeps in-frame clones, though not all of them. The sample contains about 60,000 clones, 78% of which appear only once. Sequencing was carried out using peripheral blood. The receptors shown here come from a human donor in a cohort sampled during active COVID-19. The CDR3 runs from the conserved cysteine through the conserved F or W. Each record gives: V gene, J gene, clone size, D gene, CDR3 protein, CDR3 DNA. The D gene is left open where the match is weak. Clone size is stated in some rows and not others, as once, few, many or a class when expanded.

TRBV19	TRBJ1-3	few	TRBD1	CASTQGGQRNTIYF	TGTGCCAGTACCCAGGGGGGACAGCGAAACACCATATATTTT
TRBV10-1	TRBJ2-2	once	.	CASSGGGTGELFF	TGCGCCAGCAGTGGAGGGGGCACCGGGGAGCTGTTTTTT
TRBV18	TRBJ2-1	.	.	CASSPRPGVYNEQFF	TGTGCCAGCTCACCACGGCCAGGGGTATACAATGAGCAGTTCTTC
TRBV6-2/TRBV6-3	TRBJ1-5	.	.	CASSWRTGYSNQPQHF	TGTGCCAGCAGCTGGCGGACGGGGTATAGCAATCAGCCCCAGCATTTT
TRBV20-1	TRBJ2-7	.	.	CSASSPLYEQYF	TGCAGTGCTAGTAGCCCACTCTACGAGCAGTACTTC
TRBV20-1	TRBJ1-5	.	TRBD1	CSASGQGVEPQHF	TGCAGTGCTAGTGGTCAGGGGGTAGAGCCCCAGCATTTT
TRBV5-1	TRBJ2-5	.	.	CASSPSGGLETQYF	TGCGCCAGCAGCCCGAGTGGGGGACTAGAGACCCAGTACTTC
TRBV6-5	TRBJ1-2	.	.	CASRGGRVNYGYTF	TGTGCCAGCCGAGGAGGGCGAGTAAACTATGGCTACACCTTC
TRBV7-3	TRBJ2-2	few	.	CASSLSPHNTGELFF	TGTGCCAGCAGCTTAAGCCCACATAACACCGGGGAGCTGTTTTTT
TRBV6-4	TRBJ1-2	.	.	CASSHRHGSYGYTF	TGTGCCAGCAGCCATCGACACGGGAGCTATGGCTACACCTTC
TRBV28	TRBJ1-5	.	.	CASSSLEGGNQPQHF	TGTGCCAGCAGTTCCTTGGAGGGGGGGAATCAGCCCCAGCATTTT
TRBV5-4	TRBJ2-2	.	TRBD1	CASSPVGTANTGELFF	TGTGCCAGCAGCCCGGTGGGGACAGCGAACACCGGGGAGCTGTTTTTT
TRBV12-3/TRBV12-4	TRBJ1-1	.	TRBD1	CAAGTGVTEAFF	TGTGCCGCAGGGACAGGGGTGACTGAAGCTTTCTTT
TRBV3-1/TRBV3-2	TRBJ2-7	.	TRBD1	CASSQRDRGLYEQYF	TGTGCCAGCAGCCAGCGGGACAGGGGGCTCTACGAGCAGTACTTC
TRBV6-1	TRBJ2-3	.	TRBD2	CASSEGGTSGRWTDTQYF	TGTGCCAGCAGTGAGGGTGGGACTAGCGGGAGATGGACAGATACGCAGTATTTT
TRBV5-4	TRBJ1-1	.	TRBD1	CASRHTGGQNTEAFF	TGTGCCAGCAGACATACAGGGGGCCAAAACACTGAAGCTTTCTTT
TRBV30	TRBJ2-3	.	TRBD2	CAWSEGLAGVSDTQYF	TGTGCCTGGAGCGAGGGGCTAGCGGGAGTCTCAGATACGCAGTATTTT
TRBV14	TRBJ1-1	.	TRBD1	CASSQDFTQGAEAFF	TGTGCCAGCAGCCAAGATTTTACTCAGGGGGCTGAAGCTTTCTTT
TRBV18	TRBJ2-1	.	TRBD2	CASSPPGGREQFF	TGTGCCAGCTCACCACCGGGAGGGAGGGAGCAGTTCTTC
TRBV6-2/TRBV6-3	TRBJ2-5	.	.	CASSPGHGTRETQYF	TGTGCCAGCAGTCCGGGACACGGGACCAGAGAGACCCAGTACTTC
TRBV18	TRBJ2-5	once	TRBD1	CASSPPTGETQYF	TGTGCCAGCTCACCACCGACAGGGGAGACCCAGTACTTC
TRBV30	TRBJ1-1	once	.	CAWRDTHTEAFF	TGTGCCTGGAGGGACACCCACACTGAAGCTTTCTTT